This T cell receptor beta chain is drawn from a study of T cell responses to AZD1222 COVID-19 vaccine. Study results and caveats: It was only six AZD1222 recipients who were seropositive at baseline. After two AZD1222 doses, spike-specific TCR breadth and depth rose versus day 0.

A remark on this clone: Antigen specificity is unknown.

Generated by immunoSEQ multiplex PCR, the TCRdb table keeps only in-frame clones and is missing some. The sample contains 150,000 or so clones, approximately 89% of which appear only once. V lost 3 bases, J lost 1 base, and 18 bases lay in between. The germline CDR1 and CDR2 sequences are MNHEY and SMNVEV (reference sequence). The CDR3 runs to 17 residues. The chain couples TRBV27 to TRBJ1-1; D may be TRBD1 (5 bases). The sequence derives from an adult in good health. Sequences were derived from peripheral blood, sampled on day 0 of AZD1222 vaccination. For the CDR3, the DNA is TGTGCCAGCAGTTTTTCTATCCCGAGGGGAAAGAACACTGAAGCTTTCTTT. Translated: CASSFSIPRGKNTEAFF.